Listed below are T cell receptor beta chains from one sample, sequenced in a study of monozygotic twins with inflammatory bowel disease. TCRdb derives one entry per CDR3 protein from the 5' RACE reads, leaving out DNA. The sample data list about 160,000 distinct CDR3 sequences. Sequenced material: blood. The source of these receptors is a human donor with ulcerative colitis or Crohn's disease, or a healthy co-twin of an affected twin (not recorded which). Both conserved end residues are part of each CDR3.

>TRBV25-1|TRBJ2-1|19
CASSYLPGLAGGSVNEQFF
>TRBV9|TRBJ2-7|14
CASSVDRFSYEQYF
>TRBV4-2|TRBJ2-1|16
CASSQATSGSYNEQFF
>TRBV23-1|TRBJ2-7|14
CASSQSTANYEQYF
>TRBV28|TRBJ2-1|17
CASSLRWIAGPHNEQFF
>TRBV5-1|TRBJ2-7|12
CASSSQLYEQYF
>TRBV5-1|TRBJ2-5|14
CASSLGGIFETQYF
>TRBV28|TRBJ2-7|15
CASGLEPGNSYEQYF
>TRBV5-1|TRBJ2-2|16
CASSRSGPSNTGELFF
>TRBV12-3/TRBV12-4|TRBJ2-7|15
CASRTSGTGDYEQYF
>TRBV29-1|TRBJ2-7|13
CSVEGQGLLEQYF
>TRBV7-8|TRBJ2-7|15
CASSLAHRASGEQYF
>TRBV5-1|TRBJ1-4|14
CASSWRSGEEKLFF
>TRBV6-6|TRBJ2-7|14
CASTHPTGAYEQYF
>TRBV7-9|TRBJ2-2|15
CASSPQGMNTGELFF
>TRBV6-6|TRBJ2-6|14
CASSRASGANVLTF
>TRBV28|TRBJ2-7|16
CASSSMEAGARHEQYF
>TRBV27|TRBJ1-1|14
CASSPPGTYTEAFF
>TRBV5-1|TRBJ1-3|13
CASTTGSGNTIYF
>TRBV20-1|TRBJ2-2|16
CSASLRGTANTGELFF
>TRBV20-1|TRBJ2-1|15
CSARYPRLADNEQFF
>TRBV10-3|TRBJ2-3|15
CAISESSGGTDTQYF
>TRBV29-1|TRBJ2-2|11
CSAGSTGELFF
>TRBV19|TRBJ2-1|14
CASSMRGTSDEQFF
>TRBV6-1|TRBJ2-7|14
CATSGGGYEYEQYF
>TRBV20-1|TRBJ2-1|16
CSARRISSGSYNEQFF
>TRBV9|TRBJ2-2|14
CASSVRTSTGELFF
>TRBV24-1|TRBJ2-1|16
CATSDFTGRGVNEQFF
>TRBV7-3|TRBJ2-7|14
CASSPRPGPYEQYF
>TRBV20-1|TRBJ1-2|16
CSARDSGEGANYGYTF
>TRBV24-1|TRBJ2-2|15
CATSDWGKNTGELFF
>TRBV6-2/TRBV6-3|TRBJ1-1|14
CASRSRDRLIGAFF